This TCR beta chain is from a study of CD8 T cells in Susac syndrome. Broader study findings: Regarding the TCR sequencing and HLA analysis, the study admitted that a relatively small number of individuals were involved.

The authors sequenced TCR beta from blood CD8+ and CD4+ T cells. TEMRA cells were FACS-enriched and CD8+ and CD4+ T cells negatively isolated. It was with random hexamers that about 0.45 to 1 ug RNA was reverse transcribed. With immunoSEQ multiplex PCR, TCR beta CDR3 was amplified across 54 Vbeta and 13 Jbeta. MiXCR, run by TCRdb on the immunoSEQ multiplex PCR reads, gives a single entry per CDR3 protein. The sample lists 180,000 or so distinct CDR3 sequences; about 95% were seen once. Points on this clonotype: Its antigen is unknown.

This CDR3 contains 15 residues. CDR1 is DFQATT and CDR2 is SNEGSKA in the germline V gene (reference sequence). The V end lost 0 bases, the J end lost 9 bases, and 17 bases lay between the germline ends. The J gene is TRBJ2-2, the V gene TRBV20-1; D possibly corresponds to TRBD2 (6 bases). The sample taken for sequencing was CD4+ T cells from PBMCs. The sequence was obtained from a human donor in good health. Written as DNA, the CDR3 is TGCAGTGCTAGAGATGACGGGAGCGACCGATGGGAGCTGTTTTTT. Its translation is CSARDDGSDRWELFF.